Presented here are 7 T cell receptor beta chains from one specimen sequenced in a study of blood T cell repertoires in COVID-19. Method: immunoSEQ multiplex PCR; TCRdb's copy keeps in-frame clones and lacks some. The sample includes about 75,000 clones, around 83% of them seen just once. Sequencing was done on a sample of peripheral blood. These receptors originate from a woman aged 45-59 years with acute or convalescent COVID-19.

This chain connects TRBV28 to TRBJ2-7, with D possibly TRBD1 on 6 matching bases. Trimming removed 5 bases at V and 0 bases at J, with 20 bases between. Germline lookup yields CDR1 MDHEN and CDR2 SYDVKM. The CDR3 is 17 amino acids. Written as DNA, the CDR3 is TGTGCCAGCAGTCCAAGTTCGGGACACTCAAGCTCCTACGAGCAGTACTTC. It yields the protein CASSPSSGHSSSYEQYF.

This chain uses TRBV29-1 with TRBJ2-5; 8 nucleotides line up with TRBD2. V was pared by 8 bases and J by 5 bases, with 4 bases of the junction left unmatched. CDR1 SQVTM and CDR2 ANQGSEA come from the germline V gene. The CDR3 is 11 amino acids. The CDR3 spells CSHSGGETQYF. The CDR3 nucleotides read TGCAGCCATTCGGGGGGGGAGACCCAGTACTTC.

The chain is built from TRBV10-3 and TRBJ1-3; no firm D call. The V end lost 2 bases, the J end lost 0 bases, and 11 bases lay between the germline ends. Per the germline V gene, CDR1 is ENHRY and CDR2 is SYGVKD. This CDR3 comprises 16 residues. CDR3 DNA sequence: TGTGCCATCAGTGAGGCAGGCCTAAGCTCTGGAAACACCATATATTTT. Encoded protein: CAISEAGLSSGNTIYF.

This clone showed up just once. The chain joins TRBV4-3 to TRBJ1-3; possible D gene TRBD1, 6 bases. The V end lost 0 bases, the J end lost 3 bases, and 12 bases lay between the germline ends. The CDR3 spans 16 residues. The germline V gene has CDR1 LGHNA and CDR2 YSLEER. This CDR3 is CASSQDRGARGNTIYF. As DNA, the CDR3 is TGCGCCAGCAGCCAAGATCGGGGGGCGCGTGGAAACACCATATATTTT.

The rearrangement uses TRBV7-2 and TRBJ2-7, with 10 bases matching TRBD2. Germline CDR1 is SGHTA and CDR2 is FQGNSA. The trim removed 3 bases at V and 5 bases at J, leaving 7 bases unmatched. The CDR3 runs 15 residues. CDR3 nucleotide sequence: TGTGCCAGCAGCTTTCGGCTAGCGGGAGTAGACGAGCAGTACTTC. It translates to CASSFRLAGVDEQYF.

In DNA form, the CDR3 reads TGTGCCAGCAGTTACTCGTCGAATTCACCCCTCCACTTT. Its protein is CASSYSSNSPLHF. The chain links TRBV6-5 to TRBJ1-6; D remains unclear. V lost 0 bases and J 7 bases, leaving 4 bases between the germline ends. The CDR3 has 13 residues. Per germline, CDR1 MNHEY and CDR2 SVGAGI.

The chain combines TRBV29-1 with TRBJ1-4; D possibly corresponds to TRBD1 (5 bases). Germline V lookup: CDR1 SQVTM, CDR2 ANQGSEA. The CDR3 runs to 15 residues. Trimming removed 4 bases from V and 0 bases from J, with 12 bases in between. CDR3 sequence: CSVVGVGSTNEKLFF. DNA for the CDR3: TGCAGCGTTGTAGGGGTAGGATCAACTAATGAAAAACTGTTTTTT.